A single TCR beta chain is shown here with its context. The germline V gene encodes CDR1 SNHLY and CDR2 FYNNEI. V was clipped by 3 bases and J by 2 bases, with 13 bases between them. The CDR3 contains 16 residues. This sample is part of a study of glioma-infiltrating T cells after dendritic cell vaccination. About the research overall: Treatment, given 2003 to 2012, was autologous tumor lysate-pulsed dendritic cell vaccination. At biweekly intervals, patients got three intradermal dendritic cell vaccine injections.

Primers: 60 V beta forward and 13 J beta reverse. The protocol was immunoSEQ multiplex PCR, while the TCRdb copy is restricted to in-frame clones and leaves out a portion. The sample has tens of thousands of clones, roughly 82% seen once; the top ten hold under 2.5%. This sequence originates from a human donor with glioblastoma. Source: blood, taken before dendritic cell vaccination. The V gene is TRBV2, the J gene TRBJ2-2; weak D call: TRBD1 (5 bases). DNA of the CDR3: TGTGCCAGCAGTGACGGATGGGGCCGAAACACCGGGGAGCTGTTTTTT. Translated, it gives CASSDGWGRNTGELFF.